Below, one T cell receptor beta chain is given with its context. RNA, at about 0.45 to 1 ug, was reverse transcribed with random hexamers. The TCR beta CDR3 was amplified by immunoSEQ multiplex PCR across 54 Vbeta, 13 Jbeta. Via MiXCR, TCRdb re-called the immunoSEQ multiplex PCR reads, giving one row per CDR3 protein. This table has 160,000 or so distinct CDR3 sequences, approximately 94% appearing once. The sample originates from a study of CD8 T cells in Susac syndrome. The CDR3 runs 11 residues. Trimming removed 4 bases from V and 5 bases from J, with 6 bases in between. Germline values: CDR1 SNHLY, CDR2 FYNNEI.

The sequencing sample was made of CD4+ T cells from PBMCs. The sequence was obtained from a human donor with Susac syndrome. J is TRBJ2-7 and V is TRBV2, with unresolved D. The CDR3 bases are TGTGCCAGCAGTGCCCGGAACGAGCAGTACTTC. Translating gives CASSARNEQYF.